Listed here are 28 T cell receptor beta chains from one sample, sequenced in a study of shared clonotypes between healthy human individuals. The method was immunoSEQ multiplex PCR; TCRdb's version includes in-frame clones alone and lacks a portion of them. The repertoire holds some 87,000 clones, with approximately 63% as singletons. The sample consisted of memory CD8+ T cells sorted from blood. As for subset: CD45RO+ cells pooled with CCR7-negative TemRA cells. The receptors derive from a man in his thirties or forties in good health.

The J gene is TRBJ1-3, the V gene TRBV5-1; D gene unclear. The CDR3 consists of 13 residues. In germline, CDR1 is SGHRS, CDR2 YFSETQ. V lost 4 bases and J 2 bases, leaving 7 bases between the germline ends. DNA of the CDR3: TGCGCCAGCAGCAGAGAACCTGGAAACACCATATATTTT. This codes for CASSREPGNTIYF. Filled out from reference TRBV5-1 and TRBJ1-3, the complete variable domain reads KAGVTQTPRYLIKTRGQQVTLSCSPISGHRSVSWYQQTPGQGLQFLFEYFSETQRNKGNFPGRFSGRQFSNSRSEMNVSTLELGDSALYLCASSREPGNTIYFGEGSWLTVV.

V and J are TRBV5-8 and TRBJ2-7; D ambiguous. Per germline, CDR1 SGHTS and CDR2 YDEGEE. The length of the CDR3 is 14 residues. The V and J ends lost 4 bases and 0 bases respectively, with 11 bases between them. CDR3 sequence reads: CASSRMVGSYEQYF. CDR3 sequence (DNA): TGTGCCAGCAGCCGCATGGTCGGCTCCTACGAGCAGTACTTC.

This clone was counted once. This rearrangement joins TRBV2 to TRBJ2-1; TRBD2 aligns across 15 bases. From germline, CDR1 is SNHLY and CDR2 FYNNEI. The ends lost 6 bases at V and 3 bases at J; junction bases unmatched: 6. This CDR3 has 17 amino acids. CDR3 nucleotide sequence: TGTGCCAGCAGGGAGGGACTAGCGGGAGGAGACTACAATGAGCAGTTCTTC. This codes for CASREGLAGGDYNEQFF.

The chain has TRBV7-2 and TRBJ2-1; D remains unclear. Trimming cost V 1 base and J 9 bases, with 16 bases left between them. Germline CDR1 and CDR2: SGHTA and FQGNSA. CDR3 length equals 15 residues. The chain's CDR3 is CASSLGGKTKIEQFF. CDR3 coding DNA: TGTGCCAGCAGCTTAGGTGGGAAGACCAAAATTGAGCAGTTCTTC.

This chain uses TRBV4-3 with TRBJ2-7; the match to TRBD1 covers 7 bases. V lost 3 bases to trimming and J lost 0 bases; unmatched junction nucleotides: 5. The V gene's germline CDR1 is LGHNA and CDR2 YSLEER. The CDR3 consists of 15 residues. CDR3 nucleotides: TGCGCCAGCAGCCAGGGACAGTCGAGCTCCTACGAGCAGTACTTC. Its translation is CASSQGQSSSYEQYF.

This chain links TRBV12-2 with TRBJ2-1; TRBD1, the table's D call, was not compared with the DNA. TRBV12-2 is given as a pseudogene. The length of the CDR3 is 16 residues. The CDR3 nucleotides read TGTGCAAGTCGCTTAGGTGGGCACCCTCCGCGCAATGAGCAGTTCTTC. This sequence encodes CASRLGGHPPRNEQFF.

This chain uses TRBV29-1 with TRBJ2-1; either TRBD1 or TRBD2 may fit D (5 bases each). This CDR3 is 14 amino acids long. Trimming left V 3 bases short and J 0 bases short, with 9 bases between. The V gene's germline CDR1 is SQVTM and CDR2 ANQGSEA. This CDR3 reads CSVDKRGSYNEQFF. In nucleotides, the CDR3 is TGCAGCGTTGATAAGAGGGGCTCCTACAATGAGCAGTTCTTC.

The table lists this clone with a few counts. The V call is TRBV7-7, the J call TRBJ2-1, with D maybe TRBD2 (6 bases). The V gene's germline CDR1 is SSHAT and CDR2 FNYEAQ (reference sequence). V lost 3 bases, J lost 7 bases, and 13 bases lay in between. The length of the CDR3 is 14 residues. The CDR3 protein is CASSLEGFWNEQFF. In DNA, the CDR3 is TGTGCCAGCAGCTTGGAGGGGTTTTGGAATGAGCAGTTCTTC.

This chain links TRBV7-9 with TRBJ2-3; 12 bases align to TRBD1. The CDR3 runs 16 residues. V lost 7 bases and J lost 8; bases outside the gene matches: 13. Germline-derived CDR1 and CDR2 are SEHNR and FQNEAQ (reference sequence). CDR3 in amino acids: CASTLGGGTGGGTQYF. In nucleotides, the CDR3 is TGTGCCAGCACCTTGGGAGGAGGGACAGGGGGCGGTACGCAGTATTTT.

The chain is built from TRBV10-3 and TRBJ2-7, with a weak D call TRBD2 (5 bases). Germline lookup yields CDR1 ENHRY and CDR2 SYGVKD. This CDR3 spans 12 amino acids. V gave up 5 bases and J gave up 7 bases, with 12 bases separating them. DNA for the CDR3: TGTGCCATCAGTTTGGGGAGCGGTGAGCAGTACTTC. It is translated as CAISLGSGEQYF.

J is TRBJ2-7 and V is TRBV2, with D hard to call. Trimming took 3 bases from V and 4 from J, leaving 16 bases between them. Germline CDR1 and CDR2: SNHLY and FYNNEI. The CDR3 is 15 amino acids. The CDR3 DNA is TGTGCCAGCAGTGAGGGTCCGATCCTGGTATACGAGCAGTACTTC. Its protein is CASSEGPILVYEQYF.

This clone has only one observation. The rearrangement joins TRBV5-1 to TRBJ1-3; D gene uncertain. V was shortened by 4 bases and J by 0 bases, with 11 bases between the two germline ends. There are 15 residues in the CDR3. CDR1 is SGHRS and CDR2 is YFSETQ in the germline V gene. CDR3 nucleotides: TGCGCCAGCAGCGGCGGGCGGCTCTCTGGAAACACCATATATTTT. Translated, it gives CASSGGRLSGNTIYF. The full variable domain, rest sourced from reference TRBV5-1 and TRBJ1-3, is KAGVTQTPRYLIKTRGQQVTLSCSPISGHRSVSWYQQTPGQGLQFLFEYFSETQRNKGNFPGRFSGRQFSNSRSEMNVSTLELGDSALYLCASSGGRLSGNTIYFGEGSWLTVV.

This clone was counted only a few times. The chain links TRBV7-8 to TRBJ2-7, with D possibly being TRBD2 (6 bases). This CDR3 has 17 amino acids. Trimming took off 2 bases at V and 3 bases at J, with 20 bases between the two ends. Per the germline V gene, CDR1 is SGHVS and CDR2 is FQNEAQ. CDR3 coding DNA: TGTGCCAGCAGCTTACCCTCGGTCTCGGGGGTCAGCTACGAGCAGTACTTC. This encodes CASSLPSVSGVSYEQYF.

The chain uses TRBV9 and TRBJ2-7; the D is unclear. Germline loops: CDR1 SGDLS, CDR2 YYNGEE. The V and J ends lost 2 bases and 0 bases respectively, with 12 bases between them. CDR3 size: 15 residues. DNA for the CDR3: TGTGCCAGCAGCGTGTCTGGCGAACCCTCCTACGAGCAGTACTTC. Its translation: CASSVSGEPSYEQYF.

About this clone: Distinct nucleotide sequences in the sample also encode this CDR3. The chain couples TRBV11-2 to TRBJ2-1; unclear D gene. Germline V gene lookup returns CDR1 SGHAT and CDR2 FQNNGV. The CDR3 sequence is 12 residues long. Trimming removed 1 base at V and 8 bases at J, with 6 bases between. In DNA form, the CDR3 reads TGTGCCAGCAGCTTAGGCGGCGATGAGCAGTTCTTC. Translating it yields CASSLGGDEQFF.

This clone came up a few times. V is TRBV28 and J is TRBJ2-7; D may be TRBD2 (5 bases). This CDR3 is 13 amino acids long. Trimming took 4 bases from V and 0 from J, leaving 7 bases between them. Germline values: CDR1 MDHEN, CDR2 SYDVKM. CDR3 region: CASSSGSSYEQYF. In nucleotides, the CDR3 is TGTGCCAGCAGTTCGGGGAGCTCCTACGAGCAGTACTTC. The full variable domain, in which reference TRBV28 and TRBJ2-7 provide the parts outside the CDR3, is DVKVTQSSRYLVKRTGEKVFLECVQDMDHENMFWYRQDPGLGLRLIYFSYDVKMKEKGDIPEGYSVSREKKERFSLILESASTNQTSMYLCASSSGSSYEQYFGPGTRLTVT.

This chain joins TRBV10-3 and TRBJ2-1; 9 nucleotides agree with TRBD2. This CDR3 is 17 amino acids long. CDR1 and CDR2 (germline): ENHRY, SYGVKD. Germline trimming cut 3 bases from V and 0 bases from J; bases unmatched to any gene: 6. CDR3 in DNA: TGTGCCATCAGTGAAGTATTTAGCGGGAGCTCCTACAATGAGCAGTTCTTC. This translates into CAISEVFSGSSYNEQFF.

V and J are TRBV5-4 and TRBJ2-5; D is unclear. Trimming pared 2 bases from V and 2 bases from J, leaving 7 bases between. The germline gives CDR1 SGHNT, CDR2 YYREEE (reference sequence). This CDR3 is 13 amino acids long. The CDR3 reads CASSLLQQETQYF. The DNA for the CDR3 is TGTGCCAGCAGCTTATTACAACAAGAGACCCAGTACTTC.

The chain is built from TRBV6-1 and TRBJ2-3; the D is unclear. Germline V gene sequence: CDR1 MNHNS, CDR2 SASEGT. Trimming left V 3 bases short and J 2 bases short, with 6 bases between. The CDR3 runs to 13 residues. CDR3 in amino acids: CASSEDATDTQYF. In DNA, the CDR3 is TGTGCCAGCAGTGAGGACGCCACAGATACGCAGTATTTT.

This clone was counted between two and nine times. The chain uses TRBV7-9 and TRBJ2-7; D is unclear. Germline loops: CDR1 SEHNR, CDR2 FQNEAQ (reference sequence). Trimming cost V 5 bases and J 4 bases, with 6 bases left between them. This CDR3 has 11 amino acids. CDR3 amino acids: CASSPGYEQYF. CDR3 DNA sequence: TGTGCCAGCAGCCCTGGGTACGAGCAGTACTTC. Filled out from reference TRBV7-9 and TRBJ2-7, the complete variable domain reads DTGVSQNPRHKITKRGQNVTFRCDPISEHNRLYWYRQTLGQGPEFLTYFQNEAQLEKSRLLSDRFSAERPKGSFSTLEIQRTEQGDSAMYLCASSPGYEQYFGPGTRLTVT.

This clone was counted a few times. CDR3 coding DNA: TGTGCCAGCAGTGGCCTGAGGGACGCCGGCGCATACAATCAGCCCCAGCATTTT. As protein: CASSGLRDAGAYNQPQHF. This sequence joins TRBV27 and TRBJ1-5; a weak D match, TRBD1 (5 bases). V was cut by 5 bases and J by 3 bases, with 23 bases left in between. The CDR3 is made up of 18 amino acids. Germline V gene lookup returns CDR1 MNHEY and CDR2 SMNVEV (reference sequence).

This chain uses TRBV6-5 with TRBJ2-7, with D possibly TRBD1 on 6 matching bases. Germline CDR1 and CDR2: MNHEY and SVGAGI. Trimming stripped 5 bases from V and 2 bases from J, with 16 bases between. The CDR3 totals 15 residues. CDR3 sequence reads: CASSPGHLVTYEQYF. The CDR3 bases are TGTGCCAGCAGTCCGGGACACCTGGTGACCTACGAGCAGTACTTC.

In its sample, this clone was seen a few times. The chain has TRBV10-3 and TRBJ2-7, with 9 nucleotides matching TRBD1. The CDR3 consists of 14 residues. With 5 bases clipped from V and 3 bases from J, the junction kept 5 bases outside the gene matches. CDR1 and CDR2 from the germline V gene are ENHRY and SYGVKD. The CDR3 protein is CAISRPGQGYEQYF. CDR3 DNA sequence: TGTGCCATCAGTAGACCGGGACAGGGCTACGAGCAGTACTTC.

This clone was seen just once. The chain has TRBV5-1 and TRBJ2-7, with D tentatively TRBD2 (6 bases). Germline CDR1 and CDR2: SGHRS and YFSETQ. This CDR3 is 14 amino acids long. V was pared by 5 bases and J by 2 bases, with 14 bases between. This chain's CDR3 is CASRPLPGAYEQYF. The CDR3 DNA reads TGCGCCAGCAGACCTTTACCGGGAGCCTACGAGCAGTACTTC.

The CDR3 coding sequence is TGTGCCAGCAGCTTGGCCCCCGCTATAGCGGTCAACGTCCTGACTTTC. Protein sequence: CASSLAPAIAVNVLTF. The chain uses TRBV5-6 and TRBJ2-6; D is possibly TRBD2 (6 bases). The germline CDR1 and CDR2 sequences are SGHDT and YYEEEE. This CDR3 contains 16 residues. Trimming took off 0 bases at V and 9 bases at J, with 16 bases between the two ends.

The gene calls are TRBV7-9 and TRBJ2-5, with D possibly matching TRBD2 (6 bases). The CDR3 consists of 14 residues. Trimming cost V 3 bases and J 5 bases, with 13 bases left between them. Germline V gene sequence: CDR1 SEHNR, CDR2 FQNEAQ (reference sequence). CDR3 in DNA: TGTGCCAGCAGCTTTCTCCCAGGAGGGGAGACCCAGTACTTC. It yields the protein CASSFLPGGETQYF.

This clone was recorded only once. V usage is TRBV7-8 and J usage is TRBJ1-3, with D perhaps matching TRBD1 (5 bases). Trimming cost V 0 bases and J 0 bases, with 6 bases left between them. CDR1 is SGHVS, CDR2 FQNEAQ, per germline. This CDR3 contains 15 residues. CDR3 residues: CASSLAGTSGNTIYF. The CDR3 nucleotides are TGTGCCAGCAGCTTAGCTGGGACCTCTGGAAACACCATATATTTT.

There are many counts of this clone. The chain links TRBV6-5 to TRBJ1-1, with D maybe TRBD1 (6 bases). V was pared by 11 bases and J by 7 bases, with 20 bases between. Looked up from germline, CDR1 is MNHEY and CDR2 is SVGAGI. The CDR3 runs to 13 residues. The CDR3 coding sequence is TGTGCCTCAAACCCGGGGGGGCCTGATGAAGCTTTCTTT. This sequence encodes CASNPGGPDEAFF.